Sequencing of this T cell receptor beta chain was carried out in a study of blood T cell repertoires in COVID-19. This CDR3 region has 15 residues. Looked up from germline, CDR1 is SGHNT and CDR2 is YYREEE (reference sequence). V lost 4 bases, J lost 4 bases, and 17 bases lay in between. Produced via immunoSEQ multiplex PCR; TCRdb's table is partial and in-frame only. The data show roughly 72,000 clones, with approximately 79% seen just once and roughly 5% held by the top ten. Sequences were obtained from peripheral blood. The source of this sequence is a woman older than 75 with active or convalescent COVID-19. The chain couples TRBV5-4 to TRBJ1-2; D is ambiguous. CDR3 protein: CASSLGLEPAYGYTF. The CDR3 DNA is TGTGCCAGCAGCCTCGGTTTGGAGCCAGCCTATGGCTACACCTTC.